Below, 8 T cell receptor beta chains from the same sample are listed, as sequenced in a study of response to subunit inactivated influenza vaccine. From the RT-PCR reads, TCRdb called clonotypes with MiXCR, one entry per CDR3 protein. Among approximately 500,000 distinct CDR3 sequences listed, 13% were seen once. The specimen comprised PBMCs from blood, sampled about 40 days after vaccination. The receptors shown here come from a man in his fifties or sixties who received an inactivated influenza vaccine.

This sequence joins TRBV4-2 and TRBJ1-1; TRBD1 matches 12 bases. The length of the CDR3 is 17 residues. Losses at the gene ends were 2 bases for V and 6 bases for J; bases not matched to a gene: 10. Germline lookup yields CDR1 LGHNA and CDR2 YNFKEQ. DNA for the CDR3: TGTGCCAGCAGCCAAACTGGGACAGGGGGCGCGAGGCCTGAAGCTTTCTTT. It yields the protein CASSQTGTGGARPEAFF.

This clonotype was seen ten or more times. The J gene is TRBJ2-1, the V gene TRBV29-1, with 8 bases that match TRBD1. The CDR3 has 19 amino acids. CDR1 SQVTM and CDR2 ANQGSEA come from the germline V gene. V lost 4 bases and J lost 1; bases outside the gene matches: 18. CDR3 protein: CSVALRQGSISRSYNEQFF. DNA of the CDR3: TGCAGCGTTGCCCTTCGACAGGGGTCGATTTCTCGGTCCTACAATGAGCAGTTCTTC.

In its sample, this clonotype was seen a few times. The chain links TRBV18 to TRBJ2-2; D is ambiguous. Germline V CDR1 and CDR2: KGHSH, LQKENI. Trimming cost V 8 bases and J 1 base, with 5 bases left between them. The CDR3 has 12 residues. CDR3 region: CASAGNTGELFF. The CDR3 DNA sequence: TGTGCCAGCGCAGGGAACACCGGGGAGCTGTTTTTT.

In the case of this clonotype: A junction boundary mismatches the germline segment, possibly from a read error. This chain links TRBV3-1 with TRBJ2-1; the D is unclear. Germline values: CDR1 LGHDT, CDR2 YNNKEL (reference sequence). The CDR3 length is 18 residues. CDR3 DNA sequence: TGTGCCAGCACCCAAGATTATGTAAGCGCGAGTTCCTACAATGAGCAGTTCTTC. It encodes CASTQDYVSASSYNEQFF.

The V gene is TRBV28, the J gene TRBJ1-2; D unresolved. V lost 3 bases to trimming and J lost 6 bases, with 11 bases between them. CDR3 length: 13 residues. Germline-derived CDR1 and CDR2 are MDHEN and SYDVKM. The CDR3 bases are TGTGCCAGCAGTTTGGCGCAGTGGGATGGCTACACCTTC. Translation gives CASSLAQWDGYTF.

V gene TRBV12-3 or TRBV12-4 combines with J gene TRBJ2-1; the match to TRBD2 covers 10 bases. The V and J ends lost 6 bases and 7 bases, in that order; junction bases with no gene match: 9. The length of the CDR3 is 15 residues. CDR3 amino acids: CASRLLAGKKNEQFF. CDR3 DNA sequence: TGTGCCAGCAGGCTACTAGCGGGAAAAAAAAATGAGCAGTTCTTC.

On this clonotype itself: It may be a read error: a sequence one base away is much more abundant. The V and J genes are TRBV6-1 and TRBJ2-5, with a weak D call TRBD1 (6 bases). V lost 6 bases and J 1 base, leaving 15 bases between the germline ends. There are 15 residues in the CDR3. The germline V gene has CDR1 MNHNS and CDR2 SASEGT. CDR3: CASSRGQTTQETQYF. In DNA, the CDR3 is TGTGCCAGCAGCCGAGGACAGACGACCCAAGAGACCCAGTACTTC.

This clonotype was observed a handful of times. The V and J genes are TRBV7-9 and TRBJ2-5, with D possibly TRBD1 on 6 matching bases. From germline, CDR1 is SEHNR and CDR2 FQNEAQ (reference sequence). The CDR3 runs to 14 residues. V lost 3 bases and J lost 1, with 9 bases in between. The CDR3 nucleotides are TGTGCCAGCAGCTTTAACAGGGCCCAAGAGACCCAGTACTTC. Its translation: CASSFNRAQETQYF. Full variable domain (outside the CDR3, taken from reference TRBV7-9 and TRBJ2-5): DTGVSQNPRHKITKRGQNVTFRCDPISEHNRLYWYRQTLGQGPEFLTYFQNEAQLEKSRLLSDRFSAERPKGSFSTLEIQRTEQGDSAMYLCASSFNRAQETQYFGPGTRLLVL.